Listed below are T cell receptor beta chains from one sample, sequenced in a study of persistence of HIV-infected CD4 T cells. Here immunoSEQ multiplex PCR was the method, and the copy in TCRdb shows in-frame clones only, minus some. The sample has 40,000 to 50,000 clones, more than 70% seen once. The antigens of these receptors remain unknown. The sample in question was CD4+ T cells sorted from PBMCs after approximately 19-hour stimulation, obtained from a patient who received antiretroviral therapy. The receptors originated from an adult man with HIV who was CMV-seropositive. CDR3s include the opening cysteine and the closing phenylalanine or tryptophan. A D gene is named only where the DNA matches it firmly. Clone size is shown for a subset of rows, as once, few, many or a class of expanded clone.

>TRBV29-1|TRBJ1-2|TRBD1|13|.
TGCAGCGTTGAAAAGACAGGGAACTATGGCTACACCTTC
CSVEKTGNYGYTF
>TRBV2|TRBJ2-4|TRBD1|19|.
TGTGCCAGCAGAGGGCCCCTAACCGGGACAGGGGGAACCAAAAACATTCAGTACTTC
CASRGPLTGTGGTKNIQYF
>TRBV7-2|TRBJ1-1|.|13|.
TGTGCCAGCAGTAAGGAAATTAGCACTGAAGCTTTCTTT
CASSKEISTEAFF
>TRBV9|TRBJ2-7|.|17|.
TGTGCCAGCAGCGTAGCCCCTGGTGACGGGGGTTTCTACGAGCAGTACTTC
CASSVAPGDGGFYEQYF
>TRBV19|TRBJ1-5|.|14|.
TGTGCCAGTACCAGGCAGGGTGGCAATCAGCCCCAGCATTTT
CASTRQGGNQPQHF
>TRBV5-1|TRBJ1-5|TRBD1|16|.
TGCGCCAGCAGCTTATCCGGGACAGATAGCAATCAGCCCCAGCATTTT
CASSLSGTDSNQPQHF
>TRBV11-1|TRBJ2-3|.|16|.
TGTGCCAGCAGCGCCCGGCAGGCAGGGAGCACAGATACGCAGTATTTT
CASSARQAGSTDTQYF
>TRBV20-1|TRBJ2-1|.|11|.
TGCAGTGCCACCATTCTAGCGGAGCAGTTCTTC
CSATILAEQFF
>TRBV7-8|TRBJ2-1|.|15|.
TGTGCCAGCAGCTTATCGGGGGCCTCCTACAATGAGCAGTTCTTC
CASSLSGASYNEQFF
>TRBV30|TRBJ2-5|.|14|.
TGTGCCTGGACCCTGTGGAGACAGGGAGGGACCCAGTACTTC
CAWTLWRQGGTQYF
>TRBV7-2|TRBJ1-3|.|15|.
TGTGCCAGCAGCCCCAGACGCGTCCTGGGAAACACCATATATTTT
CASSPRRVLGNTIYF
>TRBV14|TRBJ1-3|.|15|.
TGTGCCAGCAGCCCGACCGCATACTCTGGAAACACCATATATTTT
CASSPTAYSGNTIYF
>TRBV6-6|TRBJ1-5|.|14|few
TGTGCCAGCAGCACCGGGACGGTCAATCAGCCCCAGCATTTT
CASSTGTVNQPQHF
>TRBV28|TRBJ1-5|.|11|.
TGTGCCAGCAGTGGTAATCAGCCCCAGCATTTT
CASSGNQPQHF
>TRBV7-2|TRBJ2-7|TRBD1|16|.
TGTGCCAGCAGCTTAGGGACAGGGGTTAGCCCCTACGAGCAGTACTTC
CASSLGTGVSPYEQYF
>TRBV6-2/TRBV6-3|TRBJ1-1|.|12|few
TGTGCCAGCAGTTACGGGGGTGGAGGAGCTTTCTTT
CASSYGGGGAFF
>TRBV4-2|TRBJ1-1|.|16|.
TGTGCCAGCAGCCAAGAATCGAGGGGACCGAACACTGAAGCTTTCTTT
CASSQESRGPNTEAFF
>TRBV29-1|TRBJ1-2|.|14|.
TGCAGCGTTGAACCCTTTGGGGGTCCAGTTGGCTACACCTTC
CSVEPFGGPVGYTF
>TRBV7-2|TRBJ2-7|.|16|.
TGTGCCAGCACCTCTTCAAGGGCACTGAGCTCCTACGAGCAGTACTTC
CASTSSRALSSYEQYF
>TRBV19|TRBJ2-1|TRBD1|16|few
TGTGCCAGTAGTACTCGGGACAGAGCGGTCCGCAATGAGCAGTTCTTC
CASSTRDRAVRNEQFF
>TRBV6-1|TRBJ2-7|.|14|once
TGTGCCAGCAGTGAACAAATTAGCTCCTACGAGCAGTACTTC
CASSEQISSYEQYF
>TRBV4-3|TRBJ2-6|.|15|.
TGCGCCAGCAGCCAAGCCCAACACCGGGCCAACGTCCTGACTTTC
CASSQAQHRANVLTF
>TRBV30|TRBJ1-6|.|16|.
TGTGCCTGGAGTGAAGACCGGGCTTCCTATAATTCACCCCTCCACTTT
CAWSEDRASYNSPLHF
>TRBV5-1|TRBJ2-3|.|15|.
TGCGCCAGCAGCTTACAGGGTTCCGAAACAGATACGCAGTATTTT
CASSLQGSETDTQYF
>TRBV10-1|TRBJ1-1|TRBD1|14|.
TGCGCCACCCCCAGGGACAGGAGATACACTGAAGCTTTCTTT
CATPRDRRYTEAFF
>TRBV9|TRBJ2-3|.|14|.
TGTGCCAGCAGCCCGGAGGGGAGGACAGATACGCAGTATTTT
CASSPEGRTDTQYF
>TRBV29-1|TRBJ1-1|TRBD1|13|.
TGCAGCGTTGAAAACCCAGGGGGCCTGGGGGCTTTCTTT
CSVENPGGLGAFF
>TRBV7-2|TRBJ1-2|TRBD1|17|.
TGTGCCAGCAGCTTAGTACAACCGGGACAGGGGGGCTATGGCTACACCTTC
CASSLVQPGQGGYGYTF
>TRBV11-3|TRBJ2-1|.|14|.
TGTGCCAGCAGCTTAGTAGGGTGGGAGAATGAGCAGTTCTTC
CASSLVGWENEQFF
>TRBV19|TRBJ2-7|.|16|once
TGTGCCAGTAGTATAGCGTACCGACAGGTCTCCTACGAGCAGTACTTC
CASSIAYRQVSYEQYF
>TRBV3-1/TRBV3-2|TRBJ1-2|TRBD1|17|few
TGTGCCAGCAGCCAAGAGGAGTTGGGACAGGGTAACTATGGCTACACCTTC
CASSQEELGQGNYGYTF